A selection of T cell receptor beta chains follows, all from one sample in a study of radiotherapy plus CTLA-4 blockade in lung cancer. TCRdb keeps only in-frame clones here, not all; method: immunoSEQ multiplex PCR. The sample holds about 44,000 clones; roughly four fifths are singletons and the top ten take about 2.6%. The starting material was peripheral blood, obtained from a patient treated with radiotherapy plus ipilimumab. The receptors were sampled from a human donor with non-small cell lung cancer whose response to radiotherapy plus ipilimumab could not be evaluated. The CDR3 runs from the conserved cysteine through the conserved F or W. The D gene is left open where the match is weak. Clone size, where shown, is once, few, many, or a class for clones that have expanded.

size	J	D	V	CDR3	DNA
.	TRBJ1-1	TRBD1	TRBV4-1	CASSQTGTGDTEAFF	TGCGCCAGCAGCCAAACCGGGACAGGGGACACTGAAGCTTTCTTT
.	TRBJ1-1	TRBD1	TRBV28	CASRGQGWTEAFF	TGTGCCAGCAGGGGACAGGGATGGACTGAAGCTTTCTTT
.	TRBJ2-7	.	TRBV28	CASSTTSSYEQYF	TGTGCCAGCAGTACAACTAGCTCCTACGAGCAGTACTTC
.	TRBJ1-4	TRBD1	TRBV5-4	CASSPAGTATNEKLFF	TGTGCCAGCAGCCCGGCAGGGACAGCAACTAATGAAAAACTGTTTTTT
few	TRBJ2-7	TRBD2	TRBV4-3	CASSPRTSVAYEQYF	TGCGCCAGCAGCCCTAGGACTAGCGTTGCCTACGAGCAGTACTTC
.	TRBJ2-2	.	TRBV9	CASSRGGGELFF	TGTGCCAGCAGCAGAGGCGGGGGGGAGCTGTTTTTT
few	TRBJ2-1	.	TRBV7-2	CASSSPGGPVGEQFF	TGTGCCAGCAGCTCCCCCGGAGGACCGGTCGGTGAGCAGTTCTTC
.	TRBJ2-3	.	TRBV6-5	CASRPYRSTDTQYF	TGTGCCAGCAGACCCTACAGAAGCACAGATACGCAGTATTTT
.	TRBJ2-3	.	TRBV7-9	CASSGWGRGADTQYF	TGTGCCAGCAGCGGCTGGGGGAGGGGGGCAGATACGCAGTATTTT
.	TRBJ2-7	TRBD1	TRBV7-9	CASSFTRDSSYEQYF	TGTGCCAGCAGCTTCACCCGGGACAGTTCCTACGAGCAGTACTTC
.	TRBJ2-3	.	TRBV6-7	CASSRPRKTTDTQYF	TGTGCCAGCAGCCGTCCTCGTAAGACAACAGATACGCAGTATTTT
once	TRBJ1-1	TRBD1	TRBV6-6	CASSYWTGSEAFF	TGTGCCAGCAGTTACTGGACAGGAAGCGAAGCTTTCTTT
few	TRBJ1-3	TRBD1	TRBV19	CATIDRARGNTIYF	TGTGCCACCATTGACAGGGCGCGTGGAAACACCATATATTTT
few	TRBJ2-7	.	TRBV7-2	CASSFRVGAEQYF	TGTGCCAGCAGCTTCCGGGTAGGGGCCGAGCAGTACTTC
.	TRBJ2-7	TRBD1	TRBV2	CASSRQGTRYEQYF	TGTGCCAGCAGTAGACAGGGGACACGATACGAGCAGTACTTC
few	TRBJ2-1	.	TRBV7-2	CASSYRGGDYNEQFF	TGTGCCAGCAGCTATCGCGGAGGGGACTACAATGAGCAGTTCTTC
.	TRBJ2-3	.	TRBV9	CASSVGGPTDTQYF	TGTGCCAGCAGCGTAGGCGGCCCCACAGATACGCAGTATTTT
.	TRBJ1-5	.	TRBV9	CASSVDTDQPQHF	TGTGCCAGCAGCGTAGACACAGATCAGCCCCAGCATTTT
once	TRBJ1-4	.	TRBV7-2	CASSLREVGEKLFF	TGTGCCAGCAGCTTAAGGGAGGTCGGGGAAAAACTGTTTTTT
.	TRBJ1-2	TRBD1	TRBV28	CASLRGDYGYTF	TGTGCCAGTCTCAGGGGGGACTATGGCTACACCTTC
once	TRBJ2-7	TRBD2	TRBV7-3	CASSLSGSSYEQYF	TGTGCCAGCAGTCTTAGCGGGAGCTCCTACGAGCAGTACTTC
.	TRBJ2-4	.	TRBV7-8	CASSALGGKNIQYF	TGTGCCAGCAGCGCACTAGGAGGCAAAAACATTCAGTACTTC
.	TRBJ2-7	.	TRBV2	CASSDAAAEQYF	TGTGCCAGCAGTGACGCGGCAGCCGAGCAGTACTTC
.	TRBJ2-3	TRBD2	TRBV5-4	CASSVTAGGPTDTQYF	TGTGCCAGCAGCGTAACAGCGGGGGGACCCACAGATACGCAGTATTTT
once	TRBJ2-7	.	TRBV10-3	CAISEIAPVEQYF	TGTGCCATCAGTGAGATAGCCCCCGTCGAGCAGTACTTC
.	TRBJ2-1	TRBD2	TRBV4-3	CASSQRLAGSYNEQFF	TGCGCCAGCAGCCAACGACTAGCGGGATCCTACAATGAGCAGTTCTTC
.	TRBJ1-5	.	TRBV7-2	CASSLGRDRIGDQPQHF	TGTGCCAGCAGCTTAGGACGAGACAGAATTGGGGATCAGCCCCAGCATTTT
few	TRBJ2-1	.	TRBV5-1	CASSSTTGNEQFF	TGCGCCAGCAGCTCTACTACCGGCAATGAGCAGTTCTTC
.	TRBJ2-1	.	TRBV7-3	CASSPSTVDNEQFF	TGTGCCAGCAGCCCTAGTACGGTGGACAATGAGCAGTTCTTC
.	TRBJ2-2	TRBD1	TRBV18	CASSLRQGNAGELFF	TGTGCCAGCTCTCTTCGACAGGGTAATGCCGGGGAGCTGTTTTTT
.	TRBJ1-2	.	TRBV6-5	CASSFPGGEGYTF	TGTGCCAGCAGTTTCCCGGGAGGTGAGGGCTACACCTTC
few	TRBJ2-1	.	TRBV7-8	CASSLEGGRQFF	TGTGCCAGCAGCTTAGAAGGGGGAAGGCAGTTCTTC
.	TRBJ2-1	.	TRBV29-1	CSVGRDNNEQFF	TGCAGCGTTGGAAGGGACAACAATGAGCAGTTCTTC
.	TRBJ2-7	TRBD2	TRBV5-4	CASSQAYSGGAYEQYF	TGTGCCAGCAGCCAAGCTTATAGCGGGGGGGCCTACGAGCAGTACTTC
.	TRBJ2-1	.	TRBV6-5	CASSPPGDPSRFF	TGTGCCAGCAGTCCACCGGGGGATCCATCCCGGTTCTTC
.	TRBJ1-2	TRBD1	TRBV4-3	CASSLTAGGAVGYTF	TGCGCCAGCAGCCTTACTGCAGGGGGCGCAGTTGGCTACACCTTC
.	TRBJ1-1	.	TRBV4-3	CASSQDRNTEAFF	TGCGCCAGCAGCCAAGACAGGAACACTGAAGCTTTCTTT
once	TRBJ1-6	TRBD1	TRBV2	CASSGTGGADSPLHF	TGTGCCAGCAGCGGGACAGGGGGCGCTGATTCACCCCTCCACTTT
few	TRBJ1-1	TRBD1	TRBV28	CASSFALGQGMNTEAFF	TGTGCCAGCAGTTTTGCCCTGGGACAGGGGATGAACACTGAAGCTTTCTTT
.	TRBJ1-2	.	TRBV30	CAWSRDRPYGYTF	TGTGCCTGGAGTCGTGACAGGCCTTATGGCTACACCTTC
once	TRBJ1-1	.	TRBV7-6	CASSLGQANTEAFF	TGTGCCAGCAGCCTAGGACAAGCGAACACTGAAGCTTTCTTT
.	TRBJ1-2	.	TRBV9	CASSPEGRGTDYGYTF	TGTGCCAGCAGTCCAGAAGGGCGGGGTACAGACTATGGCTACACCTTC
.	TRBJ2-1	TRBD2	TRBV5-1	CASSWNPSGGNEQFF	TGCGCCAGCAGCTGGAACCCTAGCGGGGGTAATGAGCAGTTCTTC
few	TRBJ1-3	TRBD1	TRBV4-3	CASSRQGTERNTIYF	TGCGCCAGCAGCCGACAGGGTACGGAGCGAAACACCATATATTTT
.	TRBJ2-2	.	TRBV4-1	CASWATGELFF	TGCGCCAGCTGGGCCACCGGGGAGCTGTTTTTT
.	TRBJ2-6	TRBD1	TRBV9	CASSGSGQGFSGANVLTF	TGTGCCAGCAGCGGATCGGGACAGGGCTTCTCTGGGGCCAACGTCCTGACTTTC
few	TRBJ1-5	.	TRBV15	CATSREYSLGNQPQHF	TGTGCCACCAGCAGAGAGTACAGCCTCGGCAATCAGCCCCAGCATTTT
.	TRBJ2-5	TRBD1	TRBV5-8	CASSSQGAGWEETQYF	TGTGCCAGCAGCTCACAGGGGGCCGGTTGGGAAGAGACCCAGTACTTC
.	TRBJ2-5	TRBD2	TRBV19	CASNPSGGFQETQYF	TGTGCCAGTAACCCCTCGGGGGGGTTTCAAGAGACCCAGTACTTC
.	TRBJ1-3	.	TRBV19	CASSQRPGVGGTIYF	TGTGCCAGTAGTCAAAGACCAGGCGTTGGTGGCACCATATATTTT
.	TRBJ2-7	.	TRBV19	CASSILQGGISYEQYF	TGTGCCAGTAGTATCCTGCAGGGGGGAATCTCCTACGAGCAGTACTTC
.	TRBJ2-3	TRBD2	TRBV5-1	CASSLPLAGVPDTQYF	TGCGCCAGCAGCCTCCCATTGGCGGGAGTCCCAGATACGCAGTATTTT
.	TRBJ2-7	.	TRBV30	CAWTLVKWSHEQYF	TGTGCCTGGACCCTTGTGAAATGGAGCCACGAGCAGTACTTC
.	TRBJ2-3	.	TRBV7-2	CASRTGIAFSTDTQYF	TGTGCCAGCAGAACCGGAATAGCGTTTAGCACAGATACGCAGTATTTT